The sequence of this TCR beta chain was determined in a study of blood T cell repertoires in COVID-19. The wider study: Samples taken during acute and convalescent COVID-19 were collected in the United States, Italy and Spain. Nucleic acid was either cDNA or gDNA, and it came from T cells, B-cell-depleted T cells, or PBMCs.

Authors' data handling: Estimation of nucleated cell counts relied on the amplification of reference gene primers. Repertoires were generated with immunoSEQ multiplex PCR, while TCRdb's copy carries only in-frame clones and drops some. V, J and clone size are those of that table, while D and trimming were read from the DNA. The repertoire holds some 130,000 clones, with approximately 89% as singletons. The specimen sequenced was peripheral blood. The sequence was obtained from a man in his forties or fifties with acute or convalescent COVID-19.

The chain's CDR3 is CATGDSTTLHF. DNA for the CDR3: TGTGCCACCGGGGACAGCACCACCCTCCACTTT. The rearrangement uses TRBV28 and TRBJ1-6; 7 nucleotides agree with TRBD1. J was trimmed by 14 bases and V by 10 bases; bases with no gene match: 8. The CDR3 runs to 11 residues. CDR1 is MDHEN, CDR2 SYDVKM, per germline.